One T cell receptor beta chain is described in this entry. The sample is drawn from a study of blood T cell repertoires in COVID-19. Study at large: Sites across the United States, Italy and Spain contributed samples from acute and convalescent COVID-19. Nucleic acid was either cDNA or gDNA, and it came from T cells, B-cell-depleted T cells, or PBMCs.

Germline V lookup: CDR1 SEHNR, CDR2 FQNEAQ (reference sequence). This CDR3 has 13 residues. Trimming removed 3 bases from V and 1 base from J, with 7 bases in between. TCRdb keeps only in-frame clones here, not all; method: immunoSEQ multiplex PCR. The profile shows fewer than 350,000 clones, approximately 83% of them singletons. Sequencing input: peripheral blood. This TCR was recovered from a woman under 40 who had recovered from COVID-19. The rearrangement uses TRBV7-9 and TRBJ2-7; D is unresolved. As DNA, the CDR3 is TGTGCCAGCAGCTTTGCACATTCCTACGAGCAGTACTTC. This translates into CASSFAHSYEQYF.